Following are 7 T cell receptor beta chains from one sample sequenced in a study of T cell changes during pregnancy in multiple sclerosis. Using immunoSEQ multiplex PCR, the repertoire was profiled, and TCRdb retains in-frame clones only, with some absent. The sample records about 41,000 clones, around 89% being singletons. Sequences were derived from CD4+ T cells from peripheral blood mononuclear cells, sampled in the first trimester of pregnancy. These receptors were obtained from a female donor with multiple sclerosis, enrolled in a pregnancy study.

This clone was observed a single time. This chain connects TRBV7-2 to TRBJ2-1; TRBD2 might be the D (5 bases). CDR1 and CDR2 (germline): SGHTA, FQGNSA. CDR3 length equals 15 residues. Trimming cost V 4 bases and J 1 base, with 11 bases left between them. The CDR3 sequence: CASSSPGSSYNEQFF. The CDR3 DNA reads TGTGCCAGCAGCTCCCCGGGAAGTTCCTACAATGAGCAGTTCTTC.

This clone came up a few times. This sequence joins TRBV18 and TRBJ2-1; 7 bases fit TRBD2. CDR1 KGHSH and CDR2 LQKENI come from the germline V gene. The CDR3 spans 16 residues. V lost 9 bases, J lost 7 bases, and 18 bases stayed unmatched. Here the CDR3 DNA reads TGTGCCAGTAAGACGGCCGGCGGGGGTGTGAGGAATGAGCAGTTCTTC. It encodes CASKTAGGGVRNEQFF. The full variable domain, rest sourced from reference TRBV18 and TRBJ2-1, is NAGVMQNPRHLVRRRGQEARLRCSPMKGHSHVYWYRQLPEEGLKFMVYLQKENIIDESGMPKERFSAEFPKEGPSILRIQQVVRGDSAAYFCASKTAGGGVRNEQFFGPGTRLTVL.

The chain is built from TRBV5-4 and TRBJ2-7, with 8 bases matching TRBD2. This CDR3 comprises 14 residues. In germline, CDR1 is SGHNT, CDR2 YYREEE (reference sequence). After removal of 7 bases from V and 0 bases from J, the junction contained 6 bases not matched to a gene. For the CDR3, the DNA is TGTGCCAGCTCCCGGGAGGGCCCCTCCTACGAGCAGTACTTC. It codes for CASSREGPSYEQYF.

The genes are TRBV7-3 and TRBJ2-3; TRBD1 aligns across 10 bases. The V gene's germline CDR1 is SGHTA and CDR2 FQGTGA. J gave up 8 bases and V 5 bases, and 7 bases lay outside the gene matches. The CDR3 runs 14 residues. This CDR3 is CASSPGTGVVTQYF. The CDR3 DNA reads TGTGCCAGCAGCCCCGGGACAGGGGTGGTTACGCAGTATTTT.

The V and J genes are TRBV2 and TRBJ2-3, with D unclear. Per the germline V gene, CDR1 is SNHLY and CDR2 is FYNNEI. V gave up 4 bases and J gave up 0 bases, with 14 bases separating them. This CDR3 has 16 residues. As DNA, the CDR3 is TGTGCCAGCAGTGTCTACGGGTCTTCTAGCACAGATACGCAGTATTTT. The encoded protein is CASSVYGSSSTDTQYF.

The rearrangement joins TRBV12-5 to TRBJ2-3, with 12 bases that match TRBD2. V dropped 0 bases and J dropped 3; count of bases not matched to a gene: 16. The CDR3 runs to 21 residues. The V gene's germline CDR1 is LGHNT and CDR2 FRNRAP. For the CDR3, the DNA is TGTGCTAGTGGTTTGGTACGGCCTAGCGGGAGGGCCGCTTTAAGGACAGATACGCAGTATTTT. It codes for CASGLVRPSGRAALRTDTQYF.

The sample holds one count of this clone. The chain couples TRBV11-2 to TRBJ2-7, with 9 bases fitting TRBD2. With 5 bases clipped from V and 3 bases from J, the junction kept 8 bases outside the gene matches. The V gene's germline CDR1 is SGHAT and CDR2 FQNNGV. CDR3 length: 15 residues. CDR3 bases: TGTGCCAGCAGCGAGACCGGGACTAGCTTCTACGAGCAGTACTTC. This encodes CASSETGTSFYEQYF.